One sample yielded the 27 T cell receptor beta chains listed below, sequenced in a study of CXCR3-negative and CXCR3-positive naive CD8 T cells. Study results and caveats: Naive cells positive for CXCR3 carried more hydrophobic TRB CDR3s than CXCR3-negative ones.

Via 5' RACE with UMI labels, TRB cDNA libraries were prepared. After re-calling the 5' RACE reads, TCRdb lists one entry per CDR3 protein, DNA absent. The record lists more than 75,000 distinct CDR3 sequences, of which the ten most abundant hold around 0.62%. The antigens for these receptors are not known. The source material was naive CXCR3+ CD8+ T cells from blood. Subset of the sample: CD45RO-CCR7+CD27+CD95- naive CD8+ T cells expressing CXCR3 (TNR3+). These receptors were taken from a human donor in good health. Some clones in this sample may be carry-over from other donors' samples.

The genes are TRBV9 and TRBJ2-7; TCRdb indicates TRBD1, and absent DNA this call remains unverified. The CDR3 loop spans 13 amino acids. CDR1 SGDLS and CDR2 YYNGEE come from the germline V gene. The CDR3 is CASSAGTGYEQYF.

The chain recombines TRBV28 with TRBJ2-7; TCRdb designates TRBD2, a call that cannot be tested without DNA. The CDR3 sequence is 12 residues long. Germline V gene data show CDR1 as MDHEN and CDR2 as SYDVKM. The CDR3: CASRSLVNEQYF.

This rearrangement joins TRBV20-1 to TRBJ2-7; TCRdb reports TRBD1, a call that lacks DNA to check it against. Germline CDR1 reads DFQATT; CDR2 reads SNEGSKA (reference sequence). This CDR3 is 15 amino acids long. The CDR3 sequence is CSARIVGGGNYEQYF.

The V call is TRBV6-1, the J call TRBJ1-1. The CDR3 contains 17 residues. CDR1 is MNHNS and CDR2 is SASEGT in the germline V gene. The CDR3 is CASSVLEWDLLNTEAFF.

This chain uses TRBV13 with TRBJ2-2; TCRdb reports TRBD2, a call that lacks DNA to check it against. The germline V gene encodes CDR1 PRHDT and CDR2 FYEKMQ (reference sequence). The CDR3 extends over 15 amino acids. The CDR3 loop is CASSPGAGNTGELFF.

The chain has TRBV23-1 and TRBJ2-3. TRBV23-1 is sorted into the ORF group, with uncertain function. The CDR3 sequence is 15 residues long. The CDR3 is CASSQSGASTDTQYF.

The rearrangement links TRBV7-2 to TRBJ2-1; TCRdb's D call of TRBD2 is untestable without DNA. Germline V gene data show CDR1 as SGHTA and CDR2 as FQGNSA. This CDR3 has 15 amino acids. The CDR3: CASSLVGLGYNEQFF.

The chain links TRBV23-1 to TRBJ2-7. TRBV23-1 is recorded as an ORF, its role being uncertain. This CDR3 contains 12 residues. CDR3 in amino acids: CASSQRSYEQYF.

The V call is TRBV14, the J call TRBJ2-1; TCRdb names TRBD2, which stays unverified in the absence of DNA. This CDR3 contains 13 residues. Germline CDR1 and CDR2: SGHDN and FVKESK. The CDR3 spells CASSQGLIFEQFF.

V gene TRBV5-1 combines with J gene TRBJ2-1; TCRdb's D call of TRBD1 is untestable without DNA. This CDR3 is built from 15 residues. The germline V gene encodes CDR1 SGHRS and CDR2 YFSETQ. The CDR3 is CASSSPRASYNEQFF. Full variable domain (remainder filled in from reference TRBV5-1 and TRBJ2-1): KAGVTQTPRYLIKTRGQQVTLSCSPISGHRSVSWYQQTPGQGLQFLFEYFSETQRNKGNFPGRFSGRQFSNSRSEMNVSTLELGDSALYLCASSSPRASYNEQFFGPGTRLTVL.

J is TRBJ2-1 and V is TRBV7-2; TCRdb's D call, TRBD2, is unchecked because there is no DNA. Germline CDR1 is SGHTA and CDR2 is FQGNSA. CDR3 size: 18 residues. This CDR3 is CASRPGLAGGPSYNEQFF.

The genes are TRBV7-2 and TRBJ2-7; no DNA is available, so the TRBD1 call from TCRdb remains unchecked. The germline gives CDR1 SGHTA, CDR2 FQGNSA. This CDR3 comprises 17 residues. CDR3 amino acids: CASSLASGTGLSYEQYF.

The chain joins TRBV2 to TRBJ2-7. Germline CDR1 is SNHLY and CDR2 is FYNNEI. There are 11 residues in the CDR3. This CDR3 is CASSDAYEQYF. Complete variable domain (other parts from reference TRBV2 and TRBJ2-7): EPEVTQTPSHQVTQMGQEVILRCVPISNHLYFYWYRQILGQKVEFLVSFYNNEISEKSEIFDDQFSVERPDGSNFTLKIRSTKLEDSAMYFCASSDAYEQYFGPGTRLTVT.

The gene calls are TRBV27 and TRBJ2-1; TCRdb calls TRBD1, which cannot be checked without DNA. This CDR3 has 14 residues. Germline values: CDR1 MNHEY, CDR2 SMNVEV (reference sequence). CDR3 region: CASSLSAGAYEQFF.

The V gene is TRBV6-5, the J gene TRBJ2-3. CDR1 is MNHEY and CDR2 is SVGAGI in the germline V gene. The CDR3 consists of 12 residues. This chain's CDR3 is CASTAGTDTQYF.

The chain employs TRBV12-3 or TRBV12-4 and TRBJ2-1; with no DNA, the TCRdb D assignment of TRBD2 cannot be verified. CDR3 length equals 16 residues. The chain's CDR3 is CASSFWGLAGGGEQFF.

CDR3 sequence reads: CASSFQGSGNTIYF. J is TRBJ1-3 and V is TRBV28. This CDR3 contains 14 residues. Germline values: CDR1 MDHEN, CDR2 SYDVKM.

This chain connects TRBV7-2 to TRBJ2-3; TCRdb indicates TRBD2, and absent DNA this call remains unverified. The CDR3 is 16 residues long. Germline V gene lookup returns CDR1 SGHTA and CDR2 FQGNSA. CDR3: CASSSGRLADTDTQYF. Combining the CDR3 with reference TRBV7-2 and TRBJ2-3 gives the whole variable domain GAGVSQSPSNKVTEKGKDVELRCDPISGHTALYWYRQSLGQGLEFLIYFQGNSAPDKSGLPSDRFSAERTGGSVSTLTIQRTQQEDSAVYLCASSSGRLADTDTQYFGPGTRLTVL.

The V call is TRBV4-1, the J call TRBJ2-3; TCRdb's D call of TRBD1 is untestable without DNA. CDR1 MGHRA and CDR2 YSYEKL come from the germline V gene. This CDR3 spans 17 amino acids. The CDR3 is CASSQDGSGDLGDTQYF.

V and J are TRBV11-2 and TRBJ2-1; TCRdb returns TRBD1, unconfirmable since there is no DNA. CDR3 length equals 13 residues. Germline V gives CDR1 SGHAT, CDR2 FQNNGV. The CDR3 protein is CASSLGTANEQFF. Full variable domain (outside the CDR3, taken from reference TRBV11-2 and TRBJ2-1): EAGVAQSPRYKIIEKRQSVAFWCNPISGHATLYWYQQILGQGPKLLIQFQNNGVVDDSQLPKDRFSAERLKGVDSTLKIQPAKLEDSAVYLCASSLGTANEQFFGPGTRLTVL.

The J gene is TRBJ1-1, the V gene TRBV11-2; TCRdb's D gene call, TRBD1, goes unchecked for lack of DNA. CDR3 size: 14 residues. The germline V gene has CDR1 SGHAT and CDR2 FQNNGV. The chain's CDR3 is CASSPGTGRFEAFF.

V is TRBV29-1 and J is TRBJ2-7. The CDR3 runs 11 residues. Germline V CDR1 and CDR2: SQVTM, ANQGSEA. The CDR3 sequence is CSVGTTYEQYF.

The chain joins TRBV3-1 to TRBJ1-4; TCRdb returns TRBD1, unconfirmable since there is no DNA. The CDR3 is 16 residues long. Germline assignment: CDR1 LGHDT and CDR2 YNNKEL (reference sequence). The CDR3 protein is CASSLEGRATNEKLFF.

The CDR3 region is CSVGRASTDTQYF. The J gene is TRBJ2-3, the V gene TRBV29-1. The CDR3 contains 13 residues. Germline V gene data show CDR1 as SQVTM and CDR2 as ANQGSEA.

The V call is TRBV6-5, the J call TRBJ2-1; TCRdb reports TRBD1, a call that lacks DNA to check it against. This CDR3 region has 12 residues. CDR1 and CDR2 (germline): MNHEY, SVGAGI. The CDR3 loop is CASSYEGREQFF.

This rearrangement joins TRBV14 to TRBJ2-1; without DNA, the TCRdb call of TRBD1 cannot be checked. The CDR3 extends over 16 amino acids. CDR1 and CDR2 (germline): SGHDN, FVKESK. The CDR3 sequence is CASSQDPTGFPYEQFF.

V is TRBV6-6 and J is TRBJ1-3; with no DNA, the TCRdb D assignment of TRBD1 cannot be verified. Germline loops: CDR1 MNHNY, CDR2 SVGAGI (reference sequence). CDR3 length equals 14 residues. This chain's CDR3 is CASSLTGGADTIYF.